Presented here are 32 T cell receptor beta chains from one specimen sequenced in a study of T cell repertoires in cytomegalovirus infection. TCRdb passed the reads through MiXCR, listing each CDR3 protein once. This table holds approximately 990,000 distinct CDR3 sequences, around 31% found once. Their target antigens are unknown. Sequenced material: cultured CD8+ T cells from PBMCs, taken from culture after CMV antigen stimulation. The receptors stem from a human donor in good health (CMV status not recorded). Some clones in this sample may be carry-over from other donors' samples.

This clonotype was recorded at least ten times. CDR3 sequence (DNA): TGTGCCAGCAGCTTTTCGGGGGGGGAAGAGACCCAGTACTTC. It specifies CASSFSGGEETQYF. This chain connects TRBV7-6 to TRBJ2-5, with TRBD2 matching over 8 bases. With V trimmed by 3 bases and J by 3 bases, 3 bases remained unmatched. Germline CDR1 SGHVS, CDR2 FNYEAQ. CDR3 length: 14 residues.

This clonotype showed up just a few times. This rearrangement joins TRBV7-2 to TRBJ1-5, with D possibly being TRBD1 (5 bases). CDR3 size: 15 residues. V was shortened by 3 bases and J by 3 bases, with 12 bases between the two germline ends. Germline V gene sequence: CDR1 SGHTA, CDR2 FQGNSA. CDR3 bases: TGTGCCAGCAGCTTTTCAGACAGCTACAATCAGCCCCAGCATTTT. It specifies CASSFSDSYNQPQHF.

This clonotype was seen a few times. The gene calls are TRBV20-1 and TRBJ1-1; maybe TRBD1 (5 bases). From germline, CDR1 is DFQATT and CDR2 SNEGSKA (reference sequence). The V end lost 7 bases, the J end lost 1 base, and 16 bases lay between the germline ends. This CDR3 region has 14 residues. The CDR3 nucleotides read TGCAGTGTACAAGGGGCATACGGGAACACTGAAGCTTTCTTT. Its protein is CSVQGAYGNTEAFF.

The chain couples TRBV7-6 to TRBJ2-5; D might be TRBD2 (6 bases). The CDR3 extends over 14 amino acids. The germline CDR1 and CDR2 sequences are SGHVS and FNYEAQ. V was shortened by 7 bases and J by 5 bases, with 17 bases between the two germline ends. CDR3 residues: CASTGTSTHETQYF. CDR3 nucleotide sequence: TGTGCCAGCACCGGGACTTCCACTCACGAGACCCAGTACTTC.

The rearrangement links TRBV27 to TRBJ2-5, with D perhaps matching TRBD1 or TRBD2 (5 bases each). CDR1 and CDR2 (germline): MNHEY, SMNVEV (reference sequence). V was clipped by 0 bases and J by 5 bases, with 16 bases between them. The CDR3 extends over 16 amino acids. Written as DNA, the CDR3 is TGTGCCAGCAGTTTATCAGTTTGGAAGGGGACGGAGACCCAGTACTTC. This encodes CASSLSVWKGTETQYF.

V is TRBV6-5 and J is TRBJ2-7; 9 bases line up with TRBD1. Germline CDR1 is MNHEY and CDR2 is SVGAGI. CDR3 length: 16 amino acids. The V and J ends lost 1 base and 0 bases, in that order; junction bases with no gene match: 4. The CDR3 here is CASSYFGTGPSYEQYF. In DNA, the CDR3 is TGTGCCAGCAGTTACTTCGGGACAGGGCCCTCCTACGAGCAGTACTTC.

This clonotype was seen a handful of times. The chain links TRBV4-1 to TRBJ2-1; 9 bases line up with TRBD2. J was trimmed by 5 bases and V by 0 bases; bases with no gene match: 11. Germline V gene data show CDR1 as MGHRA and CDR2 as YSYEKL. The CDR3 extends over 18 amino acids. The CDR3 sequence: CASSQDFSGGPPDNEQFF. In DNA form, the CDR3 reads TGCGCCAGCAGCCAAGATTTTAGCGGGGGCCCCCCCGACAATGAGCAGTTCTTC.

This clonotype has only a few counts. This chain uses TRBV5-1 with TRBJ2-1; D might be TRBD1 (5 bases). CDR1 and CDR2 (germline): SGHRS, YFSETQ. The V gene lost 3 bases and the J gene lost 0 bases, with 10 bases spanning the gap. The CDR3 totals 15 residues. CDR3 sequence (DNA): TGCGCCAGCAGCTACCTAGACAGCTCCTACAATGAGCAGTTCTTC. Its translation is CASSYLDSSYNEQFF.

CDR3 in DNA: TGTGCCAGCAGCAGTGGACGGGGGGGTTCACCCCTCCACTTT. It encodes CASSSGRGGSPLHF. The chain carries TRBV7-6 and TRBJ1-6, with D possibly matching TRBD1 (5 bases). The V end was cut by 5 bases, the J end by 9 bases, with 14 bases between. The germline gives CDR1 SGHVS, CDR2 FNYEAQ. This CDR3 contains 14 residues.

The rearrangement joins TRBV5-5 to TRBJ2-1; D is possibly TRBD1 (6 bases). V was shortened by 3 bases and J by 8 bases, with 9 bases between the two germline ends. The CDR3 length is 12 residues. The V gene's germline CDR1 is SGHKS and CDR2 YYEKEE (reference sequence). Here the CDR3 reads CASSSEGDEQFF. The CDR3 DNA reads TGTGCCAGCAGCTCCGAGGGGGATGAGCAGTTCTTC.

A few counts support this clonotype. The chain uses TRBV10-2 and TRBJ1-1; D remains unclear. Trimming stripped 3 bases from V and 1 base from J, with 6 bases between. The CDR3 is made up of 13 amino acids. Germline V CDR1 and CDR2: WSHSY, SAAADI. CDR3 in amino acids: CASSELKNTEAFF. CDR3 DNA: TGCGCCAGCAGTGAATTGAAGAACACTGAAGCTTTCTTT.

The V gene is TRBV11-3, the J gene TRBJ2-5; a weak D match, TRBD1 (6 bases). This CDR3 has 17 residues. V lost 4 bases to trimming and J lost 2 bases, with 20 bases between them. Germline CDR1 and CDR2: SGHNT and YENEEA. The CDR3 DNA reads as TGTGCCAGCAGCTCAAGCAGCCGGGACACTTTTCAAGAGACCCAGTACTTC. Translating it yields CASSSSSRDTFQETQYF.

Many counts were recorded for this clonotype. The chain joins TRBV7-2 to TRBJ2-1; the match to TRBD2 covers 8 bases. Germline V gene data show CDR1 as SGHTA and CDR2 as FQGNSA. Unmatched junction bases numbered 6, after V lost 1 base and J lost 7 bases. The CDR3 extends over 15 amino acids. The CDR3 DNA reads TGTGCCAGCAGCTTAGTACCCGGGGGGGCAAATGAGCAGTTCTTC. It specifies CASSLVPGGANEQFF.

The chain uses TRBV28 and TRBJ2-3; D is possibly TRBD2 (6 bases). V was pared by 6 bases and J by 8 bases, with 24 bases between. Germline V gene data show CDR1 as MDHEN and CDR2 as SYDVKM. The CDR3 sequence is 16 residues long. CDR3 coding DNA: TGTGCCAGCAGACCCCATCTAGCGTTTTACGTGGGTACGCAGTATTTT. The encoded protein is CASRPHLAFYVGTQYF.

Notes on this clonotype: One end of the junction fails to match germline, which may point to a read error. This chain connects TRBV2 to TRBJ2-4; D perhaps matches TRBD1 (5 bases). The CDR3 has 18 residues. Per the germline V gene, CDR1 is SNHLY and CDR2 is FYNNEI. The chain's CDR3 is CASRALDKAILGQNIQHF. The CDR3 DNA is TGTGCCAGCAGGGCATTGGACAAGGCAATCCTGGGCCAAAACATTCAGCACTTC.

The sample holds a few counts of this clonotype. The V and J genes are TRBV6-2 or TRBV6-3 and TRBJ2-7; D unclear. The germline V gene has CDR1 MNHEY and CDR2 SVGEGT. The V end was cut by 0 bases, the J end by 5 bases, with 17 bases between. The CDR3 consists of 16 residues. The CDR3, as DNA: TGTGCCAGCAGTTACTCTCAGTCCCCCCCATGGGACGAGCAGTACGTC. It yields the protein CASSYSQSPPWDEQYV.

This clonotype was detected a few times. The chain uses TRBV13 and TRBJ1-5; the D gene is possibly TRBD1 (6 bases). CDR1 PRHDT and CDR2 FYEKMQ come from the germline V gene (reference sequence). V was shortened by 3 bases and J by 6 bases, with 12 bases between the two germline ends. The CDR3 is 14 amino acids. The CDR3 nucleotides read TGTGCCAGCAGCTTGGGGGGGGCAGCTCAGCCCCAGCATTTT. The encoded protein is CASSLGGAAQPQHF. Combining the CDR3 with reference TRBV13 and TRBJ1-5 gives the whole variable domain AAGVIQSPRHLIKEKRETATLKCYPIPRHDTVYWYQQGPGQDPQFLISFYEKMQSDKGSIPDRFSAQQFSDYHSELNMSSLELGDSALYFCASSLGGAAQPQHFGDGTRLSIL.

This clonotype was found many times. The chain is built from TRBV7-2 and TRBJ2-6, with a tentative D call TRBD1 (6 bases). Germline CDR1 reads SGHTA; CDR2 reads FQGNSA. The CDR3 extends over 18 amino acids. V shed 3 bases and J shed 0 bases, with 15 bases lying between them. CDR3 protein: CASSLPDRTYSGANVLTF. The CDR3 DNA sequence: TGTGCCAGCAGCTTGCCTGACAGGACCTACTCTGGGGCCAACGTCCTGACTTTC.

This clonotype was seen repeatedly, ten times or more. The chain recombines TRBV7-6 with TRBJ2-2; D gene ambiguous. Germline CDR1 and CDR2: SGHVS and FNYEAQ. The CDR3 contains 16 residues. V was shortened by 3 bases and J by 4 bases, with 15 bases between the two germline ends. The CDR3 loop is CASSFNVEMSTGELFF. CDR3 bases: TGTGCCAGCAGCTTTAATGTGGAAATGAGCACCGGGGAGCTGTTTTTT.

At least ten counts were recorded for this clonotype. This chain joins TRBV7-8 and TRBJ2-1; TRBD2 matches at 9 bases. The ends lost 8 bases at V and 7 bases at J; junction bases unmatched: 18. CDR1 is SGHVS, CDR2 FQNEAQ, per germline. CDR3 length equals 17 residues. The CDR3 loop is CASGAIKGGTSRNEQFF. The CDR3 region has the DNA TGTGCCAGCGGTGCCATAAAGGGAGGGACTAGCAGGAATGAGCAGTTCTTC.

This rearrangement joins TRBV3-1 to TRBJ2-7; no firm D call. Trimming took off 4 bases at V and 3 bases at J, with 13 bases between the two ends. The germline CDR1 and CDR2 sequences are LGHDT and YNNKEL (reference sequence). The length of the CDR3 is 14 residues. The CDR3 DNA is TGTGCCAGCAGCCTACGCGGCTCGAACTACGAGCAGTACTTC. This codes for CASSLRGSNYEQYF.

This clonotype was counted between two and nine times. The V gene is TRBV6-2 or TRBV6-3, the J gene TRBJ2-7, with D perhaps TRBD1 or TRBD2 (5 bases each). V lost 0 bases to trimming and J lost 1 base, with 13 bases between them. The CDR3 is 16 residues long. Germline CDR1 MNHEY, CDR2 SVGEGT. The CDR3 region has the DNA TGTGCCAGCAGTTACTCGGTAGGGGTAGCGTCCTACGAGCAGTACGTC. Amino acid sequence: CASSYSVGVASYEQYV.

This clonotype occurred a few times. The chain uses TRBV6-2 or TRBV6-3 and TRBJ2-1; unclear D gene. With 8 bases removed from V and 6 bases from J, the gap between germline ends came to 11 bases. The CDR3 spans 12 residues. Looked up from germline, CDR1 is MNHEY and CDR2 is SVGEGT. Here the CDR3 reads CASGNIGNEQFF. CDR3 DNA sequence: TGTGCCAGCGGAAACATTGGCAATGAGCAGTTCTTC.

The chain uses TRBV5-6 and TRBJ1-5, with D maybe TRBD1 (5 bases). The V gene lost 3 bases and the J gene lost 2 bases, with 9 bases spanning the gap. The CDR3 has 14 residues. Germline CDR1 and CDR2: SGHDT and YYEEEE. DNA of the CDR3: TGTGCCAGCAGCTGGGGGATCGGCAATCAGCCCCAGCATTTT. Its protein is CASSWGIGNQPQHF.

The chain couples TRBV4-1 to TRBJ2-3, with D possibly being TRBD2 (5 bases). The length of the CDR3 is 17 residues. Trimming removed 2 bases at V and 6 bases at J, with 21 bases between. The germline CDR1 and CDR2 sequences are MGHRA and YSYEKL. The CDR3 is CASSQIPPGSLDDTQYF. The CDR3 DNA is TGCGCCAGCAGCCAAATACCCCCGGGGTCCCTCGATGATACGCAGTATTTT.

Notes on this clonotype: A clone one base away is much larger, so this may be a read error. The chain couples TRBV7-9 to TRBJ2-3; D remains ambiguous. With 0 bases removed from V and 3 bases from J, the gap between germline ends came to 7 bases. The length of the CDR3 is 14 residues. The germline V gene encodes CDR1 SEHNR and CDR2 FQNEAQ (reference sequence). CDR3 coding DNA: TGTGCCAGCAGCTTAGCGGAATTTACAGATACGCAGTATTTT. Translation gives CASSLAEFTDTQYF.

This chain connects TRBV25-1 to TRBJ1-6; D unclear. Germline V gives CDR1 MGHDK, CDR2 SYGVNS. The ends were cut back, 3 bases at V and 2 bases at J, with 2 bases in the middle. The CDR3 runs to 13 residues. The CDR3 loop reads CASSDPYNSPLHF. DNA for the CDR3: TGTGCCAGCAGTGACCCCTATAATTCACCCCTCCACTTT.

This chain uses TRBV27 with TRBJ2-7; a possible D gene is TRBD2 (7 bases). The V gene lost 6 bases and the J gene lost 3 bases, with 18 bases spanning the gap. The CDR3 consists of 15 residues. Germline V lookup: CDR1 MNHEY, CDR2 SMNVEV (reference sequence). The CDR3 DNA follows: TGTGCCAGCAGCCGGGGGGCCTCTACTCTCTACGAGCAGTACGTC. It is translated as CASSRGASTLYEQYV.

The rearrangement links TRBV27 to TRBJ1-4, with 8 nucleotides matching TRBD1. J was trimmed by 5 bases and V by 0 bases; bases with no gene match: 2. This CDR3 has 15 residues. CDR1 is MNHEY and CDR2 is SMNVEV in the germline V gene (reference sequence). CDR3 region: CASSLSGTGNEKLFF. The CDR3 DNA reads TGTGCCAGCAGTTTATCCGGGACAGGAAATGAAAAACTGTTTTTT. The variable domain in full, with the rest retrieved from reference TRBV27 and TRBJ1-4, is EAQVTQNPRYLITVTGKKLTVTCSQNMNHEYMSWYRQDPGLGLRQIYYSMNVEVTDKGDVPEGYKVSRKEKRNFPLILESPSPNQTSLYFCASSLSGTGNEKLFFGSGTQLSVL.

The chain is built from TRBV4-1 and TRBJ2-1; 10 nucleotides match TRBD2. This CDR3 contains 16 residues. After removal of 1 base from V and 5 bases from J, the junction contained 5 bases not matched to a gene. The V gene's germline CDR1 is MGHRA and CDR2 YSYEKL. The CDR3 region is CASSQVGLAANNEQFF. CDR3 bases: TGCGCCAGCAGCCAAGTAGGACTAGCGGCTAACAATGAGCAGTTCTTC.

This clonotype was observed at least ten times. The chain uses TRBV7-2 and TRBJ2-4; 7 bases align to TRBD1. With 2 bases clipped from V and 7 bases from J, the junction kept 14 bases outside the gene matches. Germline CDR1 is SGHTA and CDR2 is FQGNSA. CDR3 length: 17 residues. CDR3 protein: CASSLKGGEGPRNIQYF. In nucleotides, the CDR3 is TGTGCCAGCAGCTTAAAAGGGGGCGAGGGGCCCCGCAACATTCAGTACTTC.

This clonotype was seen a few times. V and J are TRBV12-3 or TRBV12-4 and TRBJ2-3, with 9 positions matching TRBD2. The J segment lost 4 bases and the V segment lost 6 bases, leaving 11 bases of the junction unmatched. The CDR3 spans 16 residues. The CDR3 nucleotides read TGTGCCAGCAGGGAACTGCGGGGGGGCCGGGCAGATACGCAGTATTTT. Its translation is CASRELRGGRADTQYF.